The present entry profiles one T cell receptor (beta chain) with its context. Its specificity is unknown. The data were taken from a study of cytomegalovirus exposure and HLA in healthy donors. 60 Vbeta and 13 Jbeta primers were used in PCR. Using immunoSEQ multiplex PCR, the repertoire was profiled, and TCRdb retains in-frame clones only, with some absent. The sample lists about 150,000 clones, around 66% seen once, with under 3% in the top ten. Germline lookup yields CDR1 PRHDT and CDR2 FYEKMQ (reference sequence). Unmatched junction bases numbered 8, after V lost 5 bases and J lost 7 bases. The CDR3 totals 16 residues. Whole-study findings and limits: Later work associated more than 15,000 TCR beta sequences with HLA alleles at 0.05 false discovery rate.

The sequence was collected from a woman aged 25-40 years in good health and CMV-seropositive. J is TRBJ2-2 and V is TRBV13; 12 bases are a match to TRBD2. The sequencing sample was made of PBMCs. CDR3 sequence reads: CASSPRLAGVGGELFF. DNA of the CDR3: TGTGCCAGCAGCCCACGACTAGCGGGAGTGGGCGGGGAGCTGTTTTTT.